One and the same sample provided the 10 T cell receptor beta chains below, sequenced in a study of cytomegalovirus exposure and HLA in healthy donors. Use of 60 Vbeta and 13 Jbeta primers characterized the PCR. Measured with immunoSEQ multiplex PCR; TCRdb has only the in-frame clones, and not every one. Of approximately 150,000 clones listed, roughly three quarters are singletons. Sequenced sample: PBMCs. These TCRs come from a woman between 55 and 75 years old in good health and CMV-seronegative.

The rearrangement links TRBV10-2 to TRBJ2-3; TRBD1 matches 9 bases. Germline assignment: CDR1 WSHSY and CDR2 SAAADI. The V and J ends lost 6 bases and 3 bases, in that order; junction bases with no gene match: 16. The CDR3 is made up of 18 amino acids. CDR3 loop: CASSDRDRDPGWTDTQYF. CDR3 sequence (DNA): TGCGCCAGCAGCGACCGGGACAGGGATCCCGGGTGGACAGATACGCAGTATTTT.

This clone was found once. The V call is TRBV15, the J call TRBJ2-5; D gene ambiguous. V was shortened by 4 bases and J by 2 bases, with 11 bases between the two germline ends. This CDR3 spans 14 amino acids. Germline CDR1 LNHNV, CDR2 YYDKDF (reference sequence). The CDR3: CATSTPPVQETQYF. CDR3 coding DNA: TGTGCCACCAGCACCCCCCCCGTTCAAGAGACCCAGTACTTC.

This clone was counted between two and nine times. The chain carries TRBV28 and TRBJ1-1, with no clear D. The germline V and J ends were trimmed by 3 bases and 4 bases, with 12 bases remaining between them. CDR3 size: 14 residues. Germline V gene sequence: CDR1 MDHEN, CDR2 SYDVKM. The CDR3 DNA sequence: TGTGCCAGCAGTTTTAGCGGTTTGGGCACTGAAGCTTTCTTT. Translated: CASSFSGLGTEAFF.

This chain joins TRBV19 and TRBJ1-2; 8 positions agree with TRBD1. Germline values: CDR1 LNHDA, CDR2 SQIVND (reference sequence). The CDR3 is made up of 17 amino acids. V shed 0 bases, J shed 4 bases, and the junction held 10 bases outside the gene matches. CDR3 DNA: TGTGCCAGTAGTATAGATCTATTGGCAGGGGGCGTCTATGGCTACACCTTC. This sequence encodes CASSIDLLAGGVYGYTF.

The gene calls are TRBV29-1 and TRBJ2-7, with a tentative D call TRBD2 (7 bases). Germline lookup yields CDR1 SQVTM and CDR2 ANQGSEA. This CDR3 region has 18 residues. Trimming removed 4 bases from V and 3 bases from J, with 28 bases in between. The CDR3 region has the DNA TGCAGCGTTGCATCCTATGTAAGGGGGGGACTCAACCTCTACGAGCAGTACTTC. Protein product: CSVASYVRGGLNLYEQYF.

This clone was counted a few times. The J gene is TRBJ1-1, the V gene TRBV9; TRBD1 aligns across 10 bases. Germline V gene lookup returns CDR1 SGDLS and CDR2 YYNGEE. The V and J ends lost 4 bases and 1 base, in that order; junction bases with no gene match: 7. The CDR3 spans 16 residues. As DNA, the CDR3 is TGTGCCAGCAGCCCAGGGACAGGGGTGCCGAACACTGAAGCTTTCTTT. Protein product: CASSPGTGVPNTEAFF.

The V and J genes are TRBV5-1 and TRBJ2-7, with 8 bases lining up with TRBD1. The CDR3 sequence is 15 residues long. Germline V gene data show CDR1 as SGHRS and CDR2 as YFSETQ. Unmatched junction bases numbered 7, after V lost 4 bases and J lost 1 base. As DNA, the CDR3 is TGCGCCAGCAGCGGAACAGGGGGTACTTCCTACGAGCAGTACTTC. It specifies CASSGTGGTSYEQYF.

The genes are TRBV19 and TRBJ2-7, with 8 bases matching TRBD2. This CDR3 comprises 14 residues. V was clipped by 5 bases and J by 5 bases; unmatched bases: 8. Germline V lookup: CDR1 LNHDA, CDR2 SQIVND (reference sequence). DNA for the CDR3: TGTGCCAGTAGTCCCACATCGGGGGGGAACGAGCAGTACTTC. This sequence encodes CASSPTSGGNEQYF.

V is TRBV6-6 and J is TRBJ1-1, with D possibly TRBD1 on 5 matching bases. CDR3 length equals 14 residues. V lost 6 bases and J 2 bases, leaving 13 bases between the germline ends. Germline V CDR1 and CDR2: MNHNY, SVGAGI (reference sequence). The CDR3 bases are TGTGCCAGCAGGTCCAAGGGGCCTAACACTGAAGCTTTCTTT. It yields the protein CASRSKGPNTEAFF.

The chain links TRBV27 to TRBJ2-1, with 11 bases fitting TRBD1. The CDR3 covers 16 residues. V was clipped by 3 bases and J by 7 bases; unmatched bases: 8. Germline CDR1 reads MNHEY; CDR2 reads SMNVEV (reference sequence). CDR3 in amino acids: CASSFSGTGGDNEQFF. CDR3 bases: TGTGCCAGCAGTTTCTCCGGGACAGGGGGTGATAATGAGCAGTTCTTC.